These 25 T cell receptor beta chains were all obtained from the same sample, sequenced in a study of blood T cell repertoires in COVID-19. The assay was immunoSEQ multiplex PCR, and TCRdb's table has in-frame clones only and misses some. The sample has about 140,000 clones; around four fifths are singletons. The specimen was peripheral blood. These receptors all come from a human donor in a cohort sampled during active COVID-19.

The rearrangement uses TRBV6-5 and TRBJ2-5; TRBD1 is a possible D gene (5 bases). The CDR3 has 14 amino acids. V gave up 4 bases and J gave up 1 base, with 10 bases separating them. Germline V gene data show CDR1 as MNHEY and CDR2 as SVGAGI. CDR3 region: CASSSRVGQETQYF. Here the CDR3 DNA reads TGTGCCAGCAGTTCCAGGGTTGGCCAAGAGACCCAGTACTTC.

This chain connects TRBV19 to TRBJ1-1; D call uncertain. The CDR3 spans 14 residues. Between the trimmed V and J ends, which lost 3 bases and 1 base, there was a span of 9 bases. Per the germline V gene, CDR1 is LNHDA and CDR2 is SQIVND (reference sequence). CDR3 coding DNA: TGTGCCAGTAGTATTCTTGGCAGGAACACTGAAGCTTTCTTT. This sequence encodes CASSILGRNTEAFF.

The chain is built from TRBV5-4 and TRBJ2-1; 11 nucleotides align to TRBD2. Germline CDR1 is SGHNT and CDR2 is YYREEE (reference sequence). J was trimmed by 7 bases and V by 5 bases; bases with no gene match: 2. The CDR3 is made up of 13 amino acids. The CDR3 coding sequence is TGTGCCAGCAGTTGGACTAGCGGGAATGAGCAGTTCTTC. It specifies CASSWTSGNEQFF. The full variable domain, completed using reference TRBV5-4 and TRBJ2-1, is ETGVTQSPTHLIKTRGQQVTLRCSSQSGHNTVSWYQQALGQGPQFIFQYYREEENGRGNFPPRFSGLQFPNYSSELNVNALELDDSALYLCASSWTSGNEQFFGPGTRLTVL.

This clone was seen once. The V call is TRBV6-5, the J call TRBJ2-7, with 8 bases lining up with TRBD2. Germline loops: CDR1 MNHEY, CDR2 SVGAGI. V was clipped by 4 bases and J by 6 bases; unmatched bases: 11. The CDR3 runs to 15 residues. The DNA for the CDR3 is TGTGCCAGCAGTTTAGGTGCAGCGGGAGCGGGCGAGCAGTACTTC. Protein sequence: CASSLGAAGAGEQYF.

The chain joins TRBV2 to TRBJ2-2; 13 bases map to TRBD2. Germline CDR1 and CDR2: SNHLY and FYNNEI. Trimming removed 8 bases from V and 4 bases from J; junction bases left unmatched: 1. CDR3 length: 14 amino acids. CDR3 residues: CASGLAGVTGELFF. In DNA, the CDR3 is TGTGCCAGCGGACTAGCGGGAGTCACCGGGGAGCTGTTTTTT.

The genes are TRBV28 and TRBJ2-1; TRBD2 agrees at 9 bases. Germline-derived CDR1 and CDR2 are MDHEN and SYDVKM. This CDR3 contains 16 residues. V shed 6 bases, J shed 4 bases, and the junction held 10 bases outside the gene matches. CDR3: CASRTTSSGTYNEQFF. CDR3 sequence (DNA): TGTGCCAGCAGGACCACCTCTAGCGGGACTTACAATGAGCAGTTCTTC.

The chain joins TRBV11-2 to TRBJ2-2; D uncertain. This CDR3 spans 15 amino acids. V lost 4 bases to trimming and J lost 2 bases, with 11 bases between them. The germline CDR1 and CDR2 sequences are SGHAT and FQNNGV. This CDR3 reads CASSSPTENTGELFF. The DNA of the CDR3 is TGTGCCAGCAGCTCGCCGACTGAAAACACCGGGGAGCTGTTTTTT.

This clone was counted only a few times. The chain joins TRBV7-2 to TRBJ2-7; 7 nucleotides match TRBD2. This CDR3 is 14 amino acids long. Germline V gene data show CDR1 as SGHTA and CDR2 as FQGNSA. The J segment lost 1 base and the V segment lost 2 bases, leaving 2 bases of the junction unmatched. As DNA, the CDR3 is TGTGCCAGCAGCTTAATGCGGGAGTCCTACGAGCAGTACTTC. This translates into CASSLMRESYEQYF.

The CDR3 sequence: CASSPHTGGGNTIYF. CDR3 DNA sequence: TGTGCCAGCAGTCCTCACACAGGGGGTGGAAACACCATATATTTT. V and J are TRBV28 and TRBJ1-3; 8 nucleotides match TRBD1. The germline gives CDR1 MDHEN, CDR2 SYDVKM. V gave up 5 bases and J gave up 3 bases; unmatched junction bases: 6. The CDR3 is 15 amino acids.

V and J are TRBV18 and TRBJ1-1; TRBD1 might be the D (6 bases). This CDR3 comprises 14 residues. Per the germline V gene, CDR1 is KGHSH and CDR2 is LQKENI. Trimming pared 3 bases from V and 6 bases from J, leaving 14 bases between. The CDR3 bases are TGTGCCAGCTCACCTTCTACAGGGTTAGCTGAAGCTTTCTTT. Amino acids: CASSPSTGLAEAFF.

The rearrangement joins TRBV19 to TRBJ1-5, with 8 positions matching TRBD1. Per the germline V gene, CDR1 is LNHDA and CDR2 is SQIVND (reference sequence). The CDR3 runs 19 residues. V lost 6 bases to trimming and J lost 1 base; unmatched junction nucleotides: 17. The CDR3 sequence is CASRAGTGVAGWSNQPQHF. DNA for the CDR3: TGTGCCAGTAGGGCCGGGACAGGAGTTGCTGGATGGAGCAATCAGCCCCAGCATTTT. The variable domain in full, with the rest retrieved from reference TRBV19 and TRBJ1-5, is DGGITQSPKYLFRKEGQNVTLSCEQNLNHDAMYWYRQDPGQGLRLIYYSQIVNDFQKGDIAEGYSVSREKKESFPLTVTSAQKNPTAFYLCASRAGTGVAGWSNQPQHFGDGTRLSIL.

This chain joins TRBV2 and TRBJ2-1; 7 nucleotides align to TRBD2. This CDR3 has 10 residues. Losses at the gene ends were 8 bases for V and 9 bases for J; bases not matched to a gene: 1. Germline CDR1 SNHLY, CDR2 FYNNEI. The CDR3 here is CASGLVEQFF. The CDR3 DNA reads as TGTGCCAGCGGACTAGTTGAGCAGTTCTTC.

The V gene is TRBV9, the J gene TRBJ2-2, with a tentative D call TRBD2 (5 bases). Trimming removed 4 bases at V and 8 bases at J, with 12 bases between. Germline values: CDR1 SGDLS, CDR2 YYNGEE. The CDR3 runs to 13 residues. The CDR3 region is CASSPQTIGELFF. The CDR3 DNA reads TGTGCCAGCAGCCCGCAGACTATAGGGGAGCTGTTTTTT.

The gene calls are TRBV16 and TRBJ2-5, with 9 positions matching TRBD1. This CDR3 contains 14 residues. Trimming at V came to 4 bases and at J to 7 bases, leaving 7 bases not matched to a gene. Germline loops: CDR1 KGHSY, CDR2 FQNENV. The CDR3 DNA sequence: TGTGCCAGCAGCCCAGCGGGACAGGGTAGGACCCAGTACTTC. Translation: CASSPAGQGRTQYF. The full variable domain, in which reference TRBV16 and TRBJ2-5 provide the parts outside the CDR3, is GEEVAQTPKHLVRGEGQKAKLYCAPIKGHSYVFWYQQVLKNEFKFLISFQNENVFDETGMPKERFSAKCLPNSPCSLEIQATKLEDSAVYFCASSPAGQGRTQYFGPGTRLLVL.

The chain has TRBV3-1 (or the pseudogene TRBV3-2) and TRBJ1-1, with 7 bases identical to TRBD1. The CDR3 contains 15 residues. Germline trimming cut 2 bases from V and 1 base from J; bases unmatched to any gene: 4. Per germline, CDR1 LGHDT and CDR2 YNNKEL (reference sequence). CDR3 sequence (DNA): TGTGCCAGCAGCCAACTTAGGACAGGGAACACTGAAGCTTTCTTT. Its translation: CASSQLRTGNTEAFF.

The chain employs TRBV19 and TRBJ1-1; unclear D gene. The germline V gene encodes CDR1 LNHDA and CDR2 SQIVND (reference sequence). The CDR3 is 13 amino acids. Trimming shortened V by 6 bases and J by 0 bases, and 8 bases separated the two germline ends. The CDR3 DNA reads as TGTGCCAGTAGGGCAAACGTGAACACTGAAGCTTTCTTT. Amino acids: CASRANVNTEAFF.

CDR3 nucleotide sequence: TGTGCCAGCAGCCCCCAAGGGGTAGATACGCAGTATTTT. It yields the protein CASSPQGVDTQYF. This chain connects TRBV9 to TRBJ2-3, with D perhaps TRBD1 (5 bases). With 4 bases removed from V and 5 bases from J, the gap between germline ends came to 11 bases. Germline V CDR1 and CDR2: SGDLS, YYNGEE. CDR3 length equals 13 residues.

V gene TRBV4-2 combines with J gene TRBJ2-3; 8 bases align to TRBD1. Germline V gene lookup returns CDR1 LGHNA and CDR2 YNFKEQ. After removal of 4 bases from V and 2 bases from J, the junction contained 5 bases not matched to a gene. The CDR3 extends over 15 amino acids. Here the CDR3 DNA reads TGTGCCAGCAGCCCAGGGACAGGAGACACAGATACGCAGTATTTT. It translates to CASSPGTGDTDTQYF.

This chain uses TRBV7-2 with TRBJ2-5; 10 nucleotides agree with TRBD2. Unmatched junction bases numbered 11, after V lost 2 bases and J lost 5 bases. CDR3 length equals 17 residues. CDR1 is SGHTA and CDR2 is FQGNSA in the germline V gene. The CDR3 region is CASSLLYPSGGGETQYF. The CDR3 nucleotides read TGTGCCAGCAGCTTATTGTATCCTAGCGGGGGCGGGGAGACCCAGTACTTC.

Concerning this clone: Compared with germline, one end of the junction differs, possibly owing to a read error. The chain has TRBV7-2 and TRBJ1-6, with D hard to call. The germline V gene encodes CDR1 SGHTA and CDR2 FQGNSA. The length of the CDR3 is 12 residues. CDR3 residues: CASSSDNSPLHF. The CDR3 nucleotides read TGTGCCAGCAGCTCCGATAATTCACCCCTCCACTTT. The whole variable domain, remainder taken from reference TRBV7-2 and TRBJ1-6, is GAGVSQSPSNKVTEKGKDVELRCDPISGHTALYWYRQSLGQGLEFLIYFQGNSAPDKSGLPSDRFSAERTGGSVSTLTIQRTQQEDSAVYLCASSSDNSPLHFGNGTRLTVT.

The chain recombines TRBV9 with TRBJ2-7, with 9 bases fitting TRBD1. The CDR3 spans 15 residues. With V trimmed by 0 bases and J by 6 bases, 7 bases remained unmatched. The germline V gene has CDR1 SGDLS and CDR2 YYNGEE. DNA of the CDR3: TGTGCCAGCAGCGTAGGGGGACAGGGAGAAAGCGAGCAGTACTTC. Residues: CASSVGGQGESEQYF.

This clone was observed once. The chain employs TRBV5-1 and TRBJ1-1; a weak D match, TRBD1 (6 bases). Germline V gene data show CDR1 as SGHRS and CDR2 as YFSETQ. The ends were cut back, 1 base at V and 1 base at J, with 11 bases in the middle. This CDR3 contains 15 residues. CDR3 bases: TGCGCCAGCAGCTTGATCGGACAGAGGAACACTGAAGCTTTCTTT. This codes for CASSLIGQRNTEAFF.

This chain connects TRBV7-3 to TRBJ2-1; perhaps TRBD1 as D (6 bases). This CDR3 spans 17 amino acids. CDR1 is SGHTA, CDR2 FQGTGA, per germline. Deletions cut 5 bases from V and 6 bases from J, with 23 bases between. The CDR3 DNA follows: TGTGCCAGCAGCCATCAGGGGTCGGTCAGGGGCGGCAATGAGCAGTTCTTC. This codes for CASSHQGSVRGGNEQFF. Full variable domain (rest looked up from reference TRBV7-3 and TRBJ2-1): GAGVSQTPSNKVTEKGKYVELRCDPISGHTALYWYRQSLGQGPEFLIYFQGTGAADDSGLPNDRFFAVRPEGSVSTLKIQRTERGDSAVYLCASSHQGSVRGGNEQFFGPGTRLTVL.

V usage is TRBV6-6 and J usage is TRBJ2-3, with TRBD1 matching 7 bases. This CDR3 comprises 17 residues. Germline CDR1 reads MNHNY; CDR2 reads SVGAGI (reference sequence). Losses at the gene ends were 5 bases for V and 0 bases for J; bases not matched to a gene: 11. CDR3: CASSPSQTGFSTDTQYF. CDR3 DNA: TGTGCCAGCAGTCCATCCCAGACAGGGTTTAGCACAGATACGCAGTATTTT.

The chain carries TRBV7-9 and TRBJ2-7; unclear D gene. Trimming pared 1 base from V and 3 bases from J, leaving 7 bases between. The CDR3 extends over 13 amino acids. In germline, CDR1 is SEHNR, CDR2 FQNEAQ (reference sequence). The CDR3 reads CASSLELLYEQYF. The CDR3 bases are TGTGCCAGCAGCTTAGAACTGCTCTACGAGCAGTACTTC.